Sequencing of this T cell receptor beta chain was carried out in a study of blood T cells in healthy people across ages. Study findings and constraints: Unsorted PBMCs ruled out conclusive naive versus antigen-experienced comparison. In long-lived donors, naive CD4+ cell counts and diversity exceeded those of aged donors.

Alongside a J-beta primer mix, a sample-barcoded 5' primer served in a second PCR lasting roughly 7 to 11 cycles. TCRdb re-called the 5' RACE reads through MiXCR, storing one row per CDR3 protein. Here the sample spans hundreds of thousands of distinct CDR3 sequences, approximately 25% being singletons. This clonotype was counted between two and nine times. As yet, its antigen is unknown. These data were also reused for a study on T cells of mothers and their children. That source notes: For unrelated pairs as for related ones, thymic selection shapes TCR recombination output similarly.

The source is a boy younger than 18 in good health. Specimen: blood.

The CDR3 bases are TGTGCCAGCAGCCAAGCGCGGGGGTACACAGATACGCAGTATTTT. Translation: CASSQARGYTDTQYF. The V gene is TRBV4-2, the J gene TRBJ2-3; 7 positions agree with TRBD2. Losses at the gene ends were 1 base for V and 2 bases for J; bases not matched to a gene: 3. CDR1 and CDR2 from the germline V gene are LGHNA and YNFKEQ. This CDR3 contains 15 residues.